The 8 T cell receptor beta chains given below trace back to one sample, sequenced in a study of blood T cell repertoires in COVID-19. Generated by immunoSEQ multiplex PCR, the TCRdb table keeps only in-frame clones and is missing some. The table records some 67,000 clones, approximately 87% of them present only once. The sample taken for sequencing was peripheral blood. The receptors come from a woman aged 55-70 years with acute or convalescent COVID-19.

The gene calls are TRBV7-9 and TRBJ2-1, with TRBD2 matching 15 bases. The CDR3 extends over 17 amino acids. The germline V gene encodes CDR1 SEHNR and CDR2 FQNEAQ (reference sequence). The trim removed 5 bases at V and 10 bases at J, leaving 12 bases unmatched. The CDR3 region has the DNA TGTGCCAGCAGCGCTGGGACTAGCGGGAGGCCGCCGCAAGAGCAGTTCTTC. Its translation: CASSAGTSGRPPQEQFF.

The V gene is TRBV3-1 (or the pseudogene TRBV3-2), the J gene TRBJ1-2; 7 bases agree with TRBD1. The CDR3 consists of 16 residues. Germline V lookup: CDR1 LGHDT, CDR2 YNNKEL (reference sequence). The V segment lost 3 bases and the J segment 2 bases; nucleotides outside the gene matches: 9. This chain's CDR3 is CASSQQPLGQNYGYTF. CDR3 nucleotides: TGTGCCAGCAGCCAGCAACCGTTGGGACAGAACTATGGCTACACCTTC.

The rearrangement links TRBV6-5 to TRBJ1-4; D gene ambiguous. The length of the CDR3 is 16 residues. V lost 0 bases and J lost 1, with 9 bases in between. The V gene's germline CDR1 is MNHEY and CDR2 SVGAGI. CDR3 nucleotides: TGTGCCAGCAGTTACTCGATCGGTCTAACTAATGAAAAACTGTTTTTT. Its translation is CASSYSIGLTNEKLFF.

This chain connects TRBV5-4 to TRBJ2-3, with 7 nucleotides matching TRBD2. The CDR3 length is 17 residues. Germline CDR1 reads SGHNT; CDR2 reads YYREEE (reference sequence). V shed 4 bases and J 1 base; nucleotides not matched to a gene: 12. The CDR3 sequence: CASSRGIGGGGTDTQYF. CDR3 DNA sequence: TGTGCCAGCAGCCGGGGCATCGGGGGAGGGGGCACAGATACGCAGTATTTT.

The chain joins TRBV28 to TRBJ1-2, with D possibly being TRBD1 (6 bases). The germline gives CDR1 MDHEN, CDR2 SYDVKM. The CDR3 extends over 14 amino acids. V lost 2 bases and J 3 bases, leaving 10 bases between the germline ends. The CDR3 spells CASSLGDMDYGYTF. The DNA of the CDR3 is TGTGCCAGCAGTTTAGGGGACATGGACTATGGCTACACCTTC.

The chain recombines TRBV5-1 with TRBJ1-4, with 7 bases aligning to TRBD1. Unmatched junction bases numbered 5, after V lost 4 bases and J lost 2 bases. CDR1 is SGHRS and CDR2 is YFSETQ in the germline V gene. The CDR3 is 15 residues long. The CDR3: CASSPSTGTNEKLFF. The DNA of the CDR3 is TGCGCCAGCAGCCCCTCGACAGGGACTAATGAAAAACTGTTTTTT.

The chain is built from TRBV9 and TRBJ1-5; D is uncertain. V dropped 0 bases and J dropped 0 bases, with 7 bases sitting between them. CDR3 size: 15 residues. CDR1 is SGDLS, CDR2 YYNGEE, per germline. The CDR3 nucleotides are TGTGCCAGCAGCGTAGGGCATGATAGCAATCAGCCCCAGCATTTT. Its translation: CASSVGHDSNQPQHF.

V and J are TRBV18 and TRBJ2-5; 10 bases align to TRBD2. Germline V gene sequence: CDR1 KGHSH, CDR2 LQKENI. The ends lost 3 bases at V and 5 bases at J; junction bases unmatched: 6. The CDR3 covers 15 residues. CDR3: CASSPVAGGRETQYF. CDR3 in DNA: TGTGCCAGCTCACCGGTAGCGGGAGGAAGGGAGACCCAGTACTTC.